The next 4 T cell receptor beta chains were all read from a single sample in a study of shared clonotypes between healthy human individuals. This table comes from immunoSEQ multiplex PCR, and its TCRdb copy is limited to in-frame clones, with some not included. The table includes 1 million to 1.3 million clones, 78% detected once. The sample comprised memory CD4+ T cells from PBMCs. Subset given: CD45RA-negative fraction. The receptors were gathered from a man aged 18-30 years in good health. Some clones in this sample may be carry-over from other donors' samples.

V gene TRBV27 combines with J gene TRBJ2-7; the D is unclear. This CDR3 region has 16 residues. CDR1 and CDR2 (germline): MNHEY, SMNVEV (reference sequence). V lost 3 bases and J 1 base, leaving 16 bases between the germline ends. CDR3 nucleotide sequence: TGTGCCAGCAGTTTTTCCCGCGGCCATCCGTCCTACGAGCAGTACTTC. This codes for CASSFSRGHPSYEQYF.

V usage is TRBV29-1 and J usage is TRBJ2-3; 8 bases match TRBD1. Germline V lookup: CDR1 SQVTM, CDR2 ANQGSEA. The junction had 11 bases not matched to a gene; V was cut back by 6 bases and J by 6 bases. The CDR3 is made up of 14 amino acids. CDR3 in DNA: TGCAGCGTACGACTAACAGGGGGACAGGATACGCAGTATTTT. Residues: CSVRLTGGQDTQYF.

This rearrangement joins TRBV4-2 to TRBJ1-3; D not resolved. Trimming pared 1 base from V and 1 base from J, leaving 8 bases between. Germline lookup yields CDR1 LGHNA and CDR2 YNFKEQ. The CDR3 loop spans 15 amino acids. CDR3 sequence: CASSQVSGSGNTIYF. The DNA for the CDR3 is TGTGCCAGCAGCCAAGTTTCTGGTTCTGGAAACACCATATATTTT.

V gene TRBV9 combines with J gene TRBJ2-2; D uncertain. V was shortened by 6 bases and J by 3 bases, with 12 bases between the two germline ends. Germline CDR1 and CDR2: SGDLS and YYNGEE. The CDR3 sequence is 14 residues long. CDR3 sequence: CASTLLEDTGELFF. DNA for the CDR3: TGTGCCAGCACCCTCCTGGAAGACACCGGGGAGCTGTTTTTT.